This TCR beta chain was observed in a study of molecular identifiers for immune sequencing clone quantification. Germline CDR1 and CDR2: SGDLS and YYNGEE. There are 13 residues in the CDR3. Trimming cost V 3 bases and J 2 bases, with 7 bases left between them. In this sample, this clonotype turned up a few times. Its antigen is as yet unknown. Whole-study results and caveats: Spiked Jurkat TCR RNA equivalent to one cell reportedly surfaced among about 1 million naive cells. Clones above 20 RNA copies contained over 97% of effector molecules but under 1% of naive ones.

The use of previously described methods and listed TCR primers produced the bulk TCR libraries. Using its own MiXCR run on the PCR reads, TCRdb lists one record per CDR3 protein. The repertoire holds 460,000 or so distinct CDR3 sequences, less than 30% seen once, with under 0.8% in the top ten. Material for sequencing was naive CD8+ T cells from blood, with Jurkat cell RNA spiked in. Subset of the sample: FACS-sorted CD8+CD4-CCR7+CD45RA+ naive T cells. The clonotype originates from a human donor in good health. Some libraries in this study had Jurkat cell RNA spiked in. The chain employs TRBV9 and TRBJ2-3; no clear D. In nucleotides, the CDR3 is TGTGCCAGCAGCGCTTACCTCACAGATACGCAGTATTTT. As protein: CASSAYLTDTQYF.